This TCR beta chain emerged from a study of tumor and adjacent non-tumor tissue in lung cancer (dated by TCRdb to between 2017 and 2018). For the wider study: The cohort included about a dozen adenocarcinoma, a couple of squamous cell carcinoma and 1 small cell lung cancer patients. Ages among the roughly 15 patients ranged from about 31 to 80 years, there were some 10 men and 5 women, and disease was at TNM stage I to III. Sequencing generated a total of 130,000,000 or so productive TCRbeta reads, averaging about 4.2 million reads per sample. Bulk TCRbeta repertoires were compared between lung tumor tissue and matched distant non-tumor lung tissue obtained from under 18 lung cancer patients. A few dozen paired specimens, one tumor and one normal lung sample per patient, were profiled by TCRbeta CDR3 sequencing.

RNA was isolated from bulk unsorted tissue, and RNA quality was assessed with a NanoDrop ND-1000 and an Agilent 2100. Donors were newly diagnosed lung cancer patients admitted for thoracic surgery in China between August and November 2014, without prior chemotherapy. Anyone who had undergone radiotherapy or chemotherapy before, or who had another cancer at the same time, was left out of the study. Surgical tissue pieces of about 1-2.3 cm3 were preserved in RNAlater solution and were kept at -80 degrees C until use. Worth noting for this clonotype: Its target antigen remains unknown. A read error may account for a junction end that differs from germline.

The germline V gene (reference sequence) yields MNHNY for CDR1 and SVGAGI for CDR2. The CDR3 goes from the cysteine to the phenylalanine over 18 residues. Only CDR3 DNA remains: 54 bases, in frame from the first base. Library prep was done by multiplex PCR. TCRdb lists the instrument as Illumina HiSeq 2500. TCRbeta libraries were constructed through three rounds of nested PCR with primers (Table S4) according to protocols modified from ARM-PCR. Before sequencing, PCR products of 200-500 bp were cut from the gel and purified using the QIAquick gel extraction kit. On the study's bioinformatics: Reads were cleaned with Trimmomatic, merged with FLASH into complete CDR3 sequences, and assigned to V(D)J germline segments with MiTCR. Clonal diversity was computed as the inverse Simpson's index with VDJtools. A read counted as productive if the sequence was in-frame and lacked a premature stop codon. Using fastp trimming at Q25 and MiXCR clonotype assembly, TCRdb reanalyzed the public sequencing data and kept in-frame beta chains. Rows with one shared CDR3 protein collapse into an entry with the most common genes and DNA. These V and J calls derive from TCRdb rather than the authors' analysis. This sample holds roughly 140,000 distinct CDR3 sequences; approximately 72% were observed only once. Clones ranked in the top ten supply roughly 18% of the sample.

The research as a whole found: TCR diversity (inverse Simpson) was significantly higher in tumor than in normal lung tissue (roughly 430 vs 170, P = 0.0075, Mann-Whitney U test). A significantly larger cumulative share of the repertoire was made up by the top 100 clones in normal lung than in tumor tissue. Only about 16 patients were included in the cohort, and the need for larger samples and more detailed clinical data was noted by the authors. Because peripheral blood was not sequenced, the blood TCRbeta repertoires of the lung cancer patients in the study went unexamined. TCR diversity was significantly higher in younger patients, and higher tumor TCR diversity was associated with shorter overall and disease-free survival. The sequencing platform is not named in the methods, and unique molecular identifiers are not mentioned.

The clonotype comes from a man aged 55 to 70 with small cell lung cancer. Sequenced sample: lung tumor tissue. The sequence joins TRBV6-6 to TRBJ2-1, with 11 bases aligning to TRBD2. The CDR3 reads as follows: CASIYSGVLAGGYNEQFF. In nucleotides, the sequence is TGTGCCAGCATTTACTCGGGAGTCCTAGCGGGAGGTTACAATGAGCAGTTCTTC.